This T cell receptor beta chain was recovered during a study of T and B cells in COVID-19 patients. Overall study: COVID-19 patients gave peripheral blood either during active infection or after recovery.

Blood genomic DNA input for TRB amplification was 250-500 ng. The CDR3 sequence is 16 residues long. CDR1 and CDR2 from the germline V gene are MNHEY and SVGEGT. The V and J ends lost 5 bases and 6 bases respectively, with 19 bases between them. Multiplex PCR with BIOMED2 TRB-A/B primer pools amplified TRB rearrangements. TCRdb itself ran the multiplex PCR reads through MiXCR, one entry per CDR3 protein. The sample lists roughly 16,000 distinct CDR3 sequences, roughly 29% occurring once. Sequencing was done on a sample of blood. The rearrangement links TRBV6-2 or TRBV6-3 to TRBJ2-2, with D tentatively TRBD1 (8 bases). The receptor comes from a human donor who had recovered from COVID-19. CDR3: CASSRQGPRGAGELFF. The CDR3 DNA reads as TGTGCCAGCAGTCGACAGGGGCCTCGGGGGGCCGGGGAGCTGTTTTTT.